Shown below are 20 T cell receptor beta chains from a single sample sequenced in a study of glioma-infiltrating T cells after dendritic cell vaccination. Assay used: immunoSEQ multiplex PCR; TCRdb lists only in-frame clones, some missing. The sample lists roughly 47,000 clones; 85% were seen once. The source was blood, collected before dendritic cell vaccination. All receptors come from a human donor with glioblastoma.

The gene calls are TRBV4-3 and TRBJ1-1; maybe TRBD1 (5 bases). CDR3 length: 15 residues. Trimming took 0 bases from V and 6 from J, leaving 14 bases between them. The germline V gene encodes CDR1 LGHNA and CDR2 YSLEER. CDR3 region: CASSQDRIPGAEAFF. For the CDR3, the DNA is TGCGCCAGCAGCCAAGATCGGATCCCGGGGGCTGAAGCTTTCTTT.

The chain carries TRBV5-1 and TRBJ1-2, with 9 bases aligning to TRBD1. The CDR3 runs to 14 residues. Germline V CDR1 and CDR2: SGHRS, YFSETQ. Trimming took 2 bases from V and 6 from J; bases not matched to a gene: 5. CDR3 amino acids: CASSLQGQGDGYTF. CDR3 bases: TGCGCCAGCAGCTTACAGGGACAGGGAGATGGCTACACCTTC. Combining the CDR3 with reference TRBV5-1 and TRBJ1-2 gives the whole variable domain KAGVTQTPRYLIKTRGQQVTLSCSPISGHRSVSWYQQTPGQGLQFLFEYFSETQRNKGNFPGRFSGRQFSNSRSEMNVSTLELGDSALYLCASSLQGQGDGYTFGSGTRLTVV.

V gene TRBV9 combines with J gene TRBJ1-5; no reliable D call. This CDR3 region has 15 residues. The germline V and J ends were trimmed by 4 bases and 0 bases, with 11 bases remaining between them. Looked up from germline, CDR1 is SGDLS and CDR2 is YYNGEE. The CDR3 DNA follows: TGTGCCAGCAGCCTCGGGTCTTATAGCAATCAGCCCCAGCATTTT. It codes for CASSLGSYSNQPQHF.

The chain employs TRBV18 and TRBJ1-4; 9 bases fit TRBD1. This CDR3 comprises 13 residues. Germline V CDR1 and CDR2: KGHSH, LQKENI. After removal of 8 bases from V and 7 bases from J, the junction contained 5 bases not matched to a gene. CDR3 sequence: CASTRDRVEKLFF. CDR3 in DNA: TGTGCCAGCACCCGGGACAGGGTTGAAAAACTGTTTTTT.

J is TRBJ2-2 and V is TRBV11-2; 10 positions match TRBD2. After removal of 5 bases from V and 3 bases from J, the junction contained 6 bases not matched to a gene. Germline CDR1 is SGHAT and CDR2 is FQNNGV. This CDR3 contains 16 residues. This chain's CDR3 is CASSPGTSEYTGELFF. In nucleotides, the CDR3 is TGTGCCAGCAGCCCGGGGACTAGCGAATACACCGGGGAGCTGTTTTTT. Looking up the rest from reference TRBV11-2 and TRBJ2-2 gives the full variable domain: EAGVAQSPRYKIIEKRQSVAFWCNPISGHATLYWYQQILGQGPKLLIQFQNNGVVDDSQLPKDRFSAERLKGVDSTLKIQPAKLEDSAVYLCASSPGTSEYTGELFFGEGSRLTVL.

The genes are TRBV19 and TRBJ2-3; 12 bases are a match to TRBD2. The trim removed 3 bases at V and 2 bases at J, leaving 6 bases unmatched. The CDR3 extends over 17 amino acids. Germline CDR1 LNHDA, CDR2 SQIVND (reference sequence). CDR3 sequence reads: CASSIPTSGGTTDTQYF. CDR3 nucleotides: TGTGCCAGTAGTATCCCCACTAGCGGGGGGACCACAGATACGCAGTATTTT.

Only one count was recorded for this clone. J is TRBJ1-1 and V is TRBV4-1; D is possibly TRBD1 (6 bases). The CDR3 is 14 amino acids. Trimming left V 1 base short and J 6 bases short, with 12 bases between. CDR1 MGHRA and CDR2 YSYEKL come from the germline V gene. The CDR3 DNA reads TGCGCCAGCAGCCAAGGGGAGGGGGTAGCTGAAGCTTTCTTT. Protein product: CASSQGEGVAEAFF.

This chain joins TRBV30 and TRBJ1-2; 7 nucleotides agree with TRBD1. Germline CDR1 GTSNPN, CDR2 SVGIG (reference sequence). The CDR3 sequence is 11 residues long. J was trimmed by 4 bases and V by 4 bases; bases with no gene match: 0. CDR3 nucleotides: TGTGCCTGGACAGGGGGCTATGGCTACACCTTC. Residues: CAWTGGYGYTF.

The chain recombines TRBV11-3 with TRBJ2-1, with 9 positions matching TRBD1. The CDR3 has 15 residues. J gave up 8 bases and V 4 bases, and 9 bases lay outside the gene matches. Germline V lookup: CDR1 SGHNT, CDR2 YENEEA. In nucleotides, the CDR3 is TGTGCCAGCAGCTCTAGGGACAGGGATGGGGATGAGCAGTTCTTC. Protein sequence: CASSSRDRDGDEQFF.

The sample holds a few counts of this clone. J is TRBJ2-1 and V is TRBV5-6; 9 bases agree with TRBD2. Germline loops: CDR1 SGHDT, CDR2 YYEEEE. The CDR3 contains 14 residues. After removal of 4 bases from V and 7 bases from J, the junction contained 6 bases not matched to a gene. The CDR3: CASSGTSRRNEQFF. Here the CDR3 DNA reads TGTGCCAGCAGCGGGACTAGCCGCAGGAATGAGCAGTTCTTC.

This chain connects TRBV30 to TRBJ1-4; D call uncertain. Germline CDR1 and CDR2: GTSNPN and SVGIG (reference sequence). Trimming removed 0 bases at V and 10 bases at J, with 15 bases between. The CDR3 is made up of 14 amino acids. CDR3 DNA: TGTGCCTGGAGTGTAACATTAAGGGAGGGAAAACTGTTTTTT. This encodes CAWSVTLREGKLFF.

The chain uses TRBV27 and TRBJ2-7; D perhaps matches TRBD1 (6 bases). The CDR3 has 15 amino acids. With 6 bases removed from V and 6 bases from J, the gap between germline ends came to 21 bases. In germline, CDR1 is MNHEY, CDR2 SMNVEV (reference sequence). DNA for the CDR3: TGTGCCAGCAGAGGATCAGGGGCGTTTTTAAGCGAGCAGTACTTC. Amino acids: CASRGSGAFLSEQYF.

The rearrangement joins TRBV10-1 to TRBJ1-1, with TRBD1 matching over 8 bases. Germline-derived CDR1 and CDR2 are WNHNN and SYGVQD (reference sequence). The CDR3 has 12 residues. J was trimmed by 7 bases and V by 5 bases; bases with no gene match: 3. The CDR3 nucleotides are TGCGCCAGCAGTTTAGGGACAGGTGAAGCTTTCTTT. Encoded protein: CASSLGTGEAFF.

This chain links TRBV5-6 with TRBJ2-7, with a weak D call TRBD1 (5 bases). Germline assignment: CDR1 SGHDT and CDR2 YYEEEE. Between the trimmed V and J ends, which lost 4 bases and 2 bases, there was a span of 13 bases. The CDR3 covers 14 residues. The CDR3 DNA sequence: TGTGCCAGCAGCCCCTGGAAGGGGACCTACGAGCAGTACTTC. Its protein is CASSPWKGTYEQYF.

This clone was recorded a few times. The rearrangement uses TRBV5-4 and TRBJ2-5; TRBD2 matches at 8 bases. CDR1 SGHNT and CDR2 YYREEE come from the germline V gene (reference sequence). The ends lost 9 bases at V and 4 bases at J; junction bases unmatched: 11. The CDR3 totals 14 residues. Written as DNA, the CDR3 is TGTGCCACCGGGACCGGGACTAGAGCAGAGACCCAGTACTTC. This translates into CATGTGTRAETQYF.

The J gene is TRBJ2-7, the V gene TRBV19; 7 bases line up with TRBD1. CDR1 is LNHDA and CDR2 is SQIVND in the germline V gene (reference sequence). The CDR3 extends over 15 amino acids. V trimming: 5 bases; J trimming: 3 bases; junction bases outside the gene matches: 10. The CDR3 DNA is TGTGCCAGTAGTTTTTCCCCGGGACAGAGCTACGAGCAGTACTTC. Its protein is CASSFSPGQSYEQYF. The full variable domain, rest sourced from reference TRBV19 and TRBJ2-7, is DGGITQSPKYLFRKEGQNVTLSCEQNLNHDAMYWYRQDPGQGLRLIYYSQIVNDFQKGDIAEGYSVSREKKESFPLTVTSAQKNPTAFYLCASSFSPGQSYEQYFGPGTRLTVT.

The DNA of the CDR3 is TGTGCCAGCTCACCAGATACGGGGTTGGCTTGGACCGGGGAGCTGTTTTTT. Amino acids: CASSPDTGLAWTGELFF. The chain employs TRBV18 and TRBJ2-2, with a weak D call TRBD2 (5 bases). Trimming took off 2 bases at V and 5 bases at J, with 18 bases between the two ends. The CDR3 is made up of 17 amino acids. CDR1 KGHSH and CDR2 LQKENI come from the germline V gene.

This clone was seen only a few times. V is TRBV6-5 and J is TRBJ1-1; 9 bases are shared with TRBD1. V lost 5 bases and J lost 5; bases outside the gene matches: 9. This CDR3 comprises 15 residues. Germline V lookup: CDR1 MNHEY, CDR2 SVGAGI. This CDR3 is CASSLQGTGSTEAFF. CDR3 bases: TGTGCCAGCAGTCTACAGGGGACAGGGAGTACTGAAGCTTTCTTT.

This sequence joins TRBV6-5 and TRBJ2-7; a weak D match, TRBD1 (6 bases). V was shortened by 6 bases and J by 3 bases, with 12 bases between the two germline ends. Germline-derived CDR1 and CDR2 are MNHEY and SVGAGI. This CDR3 comprises 13 residues. The CDR3 spells CASSRTADYEQYF. The CDR3, as DNA: TGTGCCAGCAGCAGGACAGCCGACTACGAGCAGTACTTC.

V and J are TRBV5-1 and TRBJ1-1; D remains ambiguous. Trimming removed 4 bases at V and 0 bases at J, with 7 bases between. The CDR3 loop spans 13 amino acids. Per the germline V gene, CDR1 is SGHRS and CDR2 is YFSETQ. The CDR3, as DNA: TGCGCCAGCAGCCCTCAGATGAACACTGAAGCTTTCTTT. Residues: CASSPQMNTEAFF.